These 23 T cell receptor beta chains share one sample of origin, sequenced in a study of shared T cell receptors in the human thymus. Profiling relied on immunoSEQ multiplex PCR, and the TCRdb table lists in-frame clones only, not all of them. The data show some 760,000 clones, with 80% to 90% seen just once and more than 0.01% held by the top ten. In addition, the sample was reused for a study of human thymus T cells.

Sequencing was carried out using thymocytes. The receptors come from a girl less than two years old with a congenital heart defect.

The chain uses TRBV10-1 and TRBJ1-1, with no clear D. Germline V gene sequence: CDR1 WNHNN, CDR2 SYGVQD (reference sequence). The CDR3 covers 17 residues. V lost 0 bases to trimming and J lost 0 bases, with 14 bases between them. The DNA for the CDR3 is TGCGCCAGCAGTGAGTCGACTCTGAGCGGTGTGAACACTGAAGCTTTCTTT. Its protein product is CASSESTLSGVNTEAFF.

There are a few counts of this clone. The chain combines TRBV28 with TRBJ2-4; the D is unclear. The germline V and J ends were trimmed by 6 bases and 1 base, with 7 bases remaining between them. Germline V CDR1 and CDR2: MDHEN, SYDVKM. The CDR3 has 13 amino acids. The CDR3 spells CASRGPAKNIQYF. The CDR3, as DNA: TGTGCCAGCAGGGGCCCGGCCAAAAACATTCAGTACTTC.

This CDR3 is CASSKRQVPPDYTF. CDR3 DNA sequence: TGTGCCAGCAGTAAGCGACAGGTCCCCCCCGACTACACCTTC. The rearrangement joins TRBV6-6 to TRBJ1-2, with D possibly being TRBD1 (6 bases). CDR1 MNHNY and CDR2 SVGAGI come from the germline V gene (reference sequence). With 5 bases removed from V and 10 bases from J, the gap between germline ends came to 20 bases. The CDR3 loop spans 14 amino acids.

J is TRBJ2-4 and V is TRBV6-1, with a possible D match to TRBD1 (6 bases). The CDR3 runs 13 residues. The V gene's germline CDR1 is MNHNS and CDR2 SASEGT. Between the trimmed V and J ends, which lost 6 bases and 8 bases, there was a span of 14 bases. CDR3 sequence: CASSRDMYYIQYF. Written as DNA, the CDR3 is TGTGCCAGCAGCCGGGACATGTATTACATTCAGTACTTC.

The rearrangement joins TRBV10-3 to TRBJ1-1; TRBD1 matches at 12 bases. Germline loops: CDR1 ENHRY, CDR2 SYGVKD. J gave up 6 bases and V 10 bases, and 21 bases lay outside the gene matches. CDR3 length: 18 residues. CDR3 in amino acids: CATTAQNGTGGRRAEAFF. Written as DNA, the CDR3 is TGTGCCACCACTGCTCAAAACGGGACAGGGGGCCGCCGGGCTGAAGCTTTCTTT.

This chain connects TRBV7-2 to TRBJ2-2; 10 nucleotides match TRBD1. Trimming at V came to 5 bases and at J to 3 bases, leaving 9 bases not matched to a gene. The CDR3 is 17 amino acids. From germline, CDR1 is SGHTA and CDR2 FQGNSA. This CDR3 reads CASSTRTGGQHTGELFF. The CDR3 DNA is TGTGCCAGCAGCACCCGGACAGGGGGTCAACACACCGGGGAGCTGTTTTTT.

This chain uses TRBV2 with TRBJ2-7, with TRBD1 identical over 7 bases. J was trimmed by 2 bases and V by 5 bases; bases with no gene match: 6. The CDR3 totals 14 residues. Germline V gene lookup returns CDR1 SNHLY and CDR2 FYNNEI. The CDR3 region has the DNA TGTGCCAGCAGTCTGACAGGGATCACCTACGAGCAGTACTTC. Translated: CASSLTGITYEQYF.

The chain is built from TRBV5-8 and TRBJ2-7; 8 nucleotides align to TRBD1. The CDR3 runs 12 residues. Trimming cost V 4 bases and J 6 bases; bases outside gene matches: 3. Germline assignment: CDR1 SGHTS and CDR2 YDEGEE. For the CDR3, the DNA is TGTGCCAGCAGCCCGGGACAGGCCGAGCAGTACTTC. This sequence encodes CASSPGQAEQYF.

This clone was counted once. The J gene is TRBJ1-2, the V gene TRBV7-9; the D gene is possibly TRBD1 (6 bases). The CDR3 is made up of 13 amino acids. V lost 5 bases and J 2 bases, leaving 9 bases between the germline ends. Germline V gene lookup returns CDR1 SEHNR and CDR2 FQNEAQ (reference sequence). The CDR3 DNA sequence: TGTGCCAGCAGCCAGGACAGCAACTATGGCTACACCTTC. It codes for CASSQDSNYGYTF.

The rearrangement uses TRBV4-1 and TRBJ1-2; D remains unclear. V was cut by 3 bases and J by 8 bases, with 22 bases left in between. Per the germline V gene, CDR1 is MGHRA and CDR2 is YSYEKL. The CDR3 runs 16 residues. The CDR3 DNA sequence: TGCGCCAGCAGCCAGACTAGATACATAGGGTCGGCGGGCTACACCTTC. Translation: CASSQTRYIGSAGYTF.

This clone was seen a single time. This chain joins TRBV6-9 and TRBJ2-7; 9 bases are shared with TRBD1. Trimming at V came to 2 bases and at J to 6 bases, leaving 2 bases not matched to a gene. Germline CDR1 reads MNHGY; CDR2 reads SVAAGI. This CDR3 is built from 13 residues. CDR3 sequence reads: CASSYRTGAEQYF. DNA of the CDR3: TGTGCCAGCAGTTATCGGACAGGGGCCGAGCAGTACTTC.

The chain is built from TRBV6-5 and TRBJ1-3; no clear D. Germline-derived CDR1 and CDR2 are MNHEY and SVGAGI. The CDR3 is made up of 15 amino acids. Deletions cut 2 bases from V and 0 bases from J, with 8 bases between. The CDR3 sequence: CASSYRRSSGNTIYF. CDR3 bases: TGTGCCAGCAGTTACCGTAGGAGCTCTGGAAACACCATATATTTT.

The chain links TRBV7-2 to TRBJ2-5; 7 nucleotides match TRBD1. V lost 7 bases to trimming and J lost 3 bases; unmatched junction nucleotides: 8. There are 14 residues in the CDR3. From germline, CDR1 is SGHTA and CDR2 FQGNSA. CDR3 amino acids: CASIQGGREETQYF. The CDR3 nucleotides read TGTGCCAGCATCCAAGGGGGCAGGGAAGAGACCCAGTACTTC.

The chain combines TRBV27 with TRBJ1-2; TRBD1 might be the D (6 bases). This CDR3 is 16 amino acids long. Trimming left V 6 bases short and J 2 bases short, with 19 bases between. Germline V lookup: CDR1 MNHEY, CDR2 SMNVEV (reference sequence). The CDR3 sequence is CASSPGGAGVNYGYTF. The CDR3 nucleotides are TGTGCCAGCAGCCCGGGAGGGGCAGGGGTAAACTATGGCTACACCTTC.

The chain carries TRBV11-2 and TRBJ2-5; 9 bases match TRBD1. Germline CDR1 and CDR2: SGHAT and FQNNGV. There are 17 residues in the CDR3. Trimming cost V 4 bases and J 5 bases; bases outside gene matches: 14. CDR3 in DNA: TGTGCCAGCAGCTCAACCCACAGGGGGCCAACCAGGGAGACCCAGTACTTC. Protein: CASSSTHRGPTRETQYF.

This clone came up once. Germline is not matched at one junction end, which may reflect a read error. The CDR3 sequence: CASSEAPTGIF. The DNA for the CDR3 is TGTGCCAGCAGTGAAGCTCCGACTGGAATCTTC. The chain recombines TRBV2 with TRBJ1-2; no reliable D call. The CDR3 sequence is 11 residues long. Germline assignment: CDR1 SNHLY and CDR2 FYNNEI.

The chain links TRBV27 to TRBJ2-7; D is possibly TRBD1 (6 bases). V lost 6 bases and J 3 bases, leaving 24 bases between the germline ends. This CDR3 region has 17 residues. Germline loops: CDR1 MNHEY, CDR2 SMNVEV (reference sequence). CDR3 sequence (DNA): TGTGCCAGCAGCCGAAGGGGGACCGCACCACCCGACTACGAGCAGTACTTC. It codes for CASSRRGTAPPDYEQYF.

This clone occurred once. CDR3 bases: TGCGCCAGCAGTTTGAGGGGGATTCCCGCGGCTAAGAACACTGAAGCTTTCTTT. This encodes CASSLRGIPAAKNTEAFF. V gene TRBV5-1 combines with J gene TRBJ1-1; weak D call: TRBD1 (6 bases). V was clipped by 5 bases and J by 1 base, with 24 bases between them. This CDR3 has 18 residues. Looked up from germline, CDR1 is SGHRS and CDR2 is YFSETQ.

In its sample, this clone was seen once. The V and J genes are TRBV27 and TRBJ2-1; weak D call: TRBD1 (5 bases). Germline V gives CDR1 MNHEY, CDR2 SMNVEV (reference sequence). Trimming removed 5 bases at V and 0 bases at J, with 8 bases between. This CDR3 is 14 amino acids long. For the CDR3, the DNA is TGTGCCAGCAGTCCGACAGACTCCTACAATGAGCAGTTCTTC. Its protein is CASSPTDSYNEQFF.

This clone was picked up a small number of times. The chain combines TRBV11-2 with TRBJ1-3; D call uncertain. Looked up from germline, CDR1 is SGHAT and CDR2 is FQNNGV. The length of the CDR3 is 17 residues. Trimming took off 4 bases at V and 0 bases at J, with 16 bases between the two ends. The DNA for the CDR3 is TGTGCCAGCAGCTCCCCCAGACACCCGCTCTCTGGAAACACCATATATTTT. Amino acid sequence: CASSSPRHPLSGNTIYF.

The chain has TRBV13 and TRBJ1-2; 12 bases line up with TRBD1. The CDR3 runs to 14 residues. With V trimmed by 6 bases and J by 8 bases, 7 bases remained unmatched. CDR1 is PRHDT, CDR2 FYEKMQ, per germline (reference sequence). The CDR3 nucleotides read TGTGCCAGCAGGGGACAGGGGGCGGGAGAAGGCTACACCTTC. This gives the protein CASRGQGAGEGYTF. The whole variable domain, filled in from reference TRBV13 and TRBJ1-2, reads AAGVIQSPRHLIKEKRETATLKCYPIPRHDTVYWYQQGPGQDPQFLISFYEKMQSDKGSIPDRFSAQQFSDYHSELNMSSLELGDSALYFCASRGQGAGEGYTFGSGTRLTVV.

The chain couples TRBV5-5 to TRBJ2-7, with 8 positions matching TRBD1. This CDR3 comprises 13 residues. Germline CDR1 reads SGHKS; CDR2 reads YYEKEE (reference sequence). Losses at the gene ends were 4 bases for V and 7 bases for J; bases not matched to a gene: 7. Written as DNA, the CDR3 is TGTGCCAGCAGCCCTGACAGGGGACGAGAGCAGTACTTC. This translates into CASSPDRGREQYF.

This clone occurred a few times. The rearrangement joins TRBV4-1 to TRBJ2-7, with 11 bases matching TRBD1. CDR3 length: 16 residues. Germline V gene sequence: CDR1 MGHRA, CDR2 YSYEKL. Unmatched junction bases numbered 5, after V lost 2 bases and J lost 2 bases. Here the CDR3 reads CASSQTDRGRTYEQYF. The CDR3 DNA reads TGCGCCAGCAGCCAAACGGACAGGGGGCGAACCTACGAGCAGTACTTC.